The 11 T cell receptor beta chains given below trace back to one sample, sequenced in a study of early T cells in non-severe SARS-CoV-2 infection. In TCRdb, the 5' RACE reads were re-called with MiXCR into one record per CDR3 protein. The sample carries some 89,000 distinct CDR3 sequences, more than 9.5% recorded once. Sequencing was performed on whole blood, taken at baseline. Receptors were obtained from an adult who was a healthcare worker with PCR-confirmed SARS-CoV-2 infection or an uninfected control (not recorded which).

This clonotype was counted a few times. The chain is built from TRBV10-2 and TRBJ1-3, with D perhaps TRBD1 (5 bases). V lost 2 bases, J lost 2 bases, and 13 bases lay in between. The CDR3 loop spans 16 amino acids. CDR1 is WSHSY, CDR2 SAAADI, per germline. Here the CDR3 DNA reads TGCGCCAGCAGTGAGACCTTTACAGGCCCTGGAAACACCATATATTTT. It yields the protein CASSETFTGPGNTIYF.

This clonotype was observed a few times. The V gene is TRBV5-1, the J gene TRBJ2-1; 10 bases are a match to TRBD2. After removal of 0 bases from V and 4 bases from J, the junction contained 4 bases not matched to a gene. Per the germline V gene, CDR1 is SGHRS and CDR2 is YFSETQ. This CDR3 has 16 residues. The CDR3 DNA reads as TGCGCCAGCAGCTTGGATCCTAGCGGGAGATACAATGAGCAGTTCTTC. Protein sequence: CASSLDPSGRYNEQFF.

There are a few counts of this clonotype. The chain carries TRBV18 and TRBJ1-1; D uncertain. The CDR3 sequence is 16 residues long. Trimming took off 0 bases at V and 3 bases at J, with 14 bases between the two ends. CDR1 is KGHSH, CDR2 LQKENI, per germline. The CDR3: CASSPPPSPKDTEAFF. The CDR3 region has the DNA TGTGCCAGCTCACCACCGCCGTCTCCGAAGGACACTGAAGCTTTCTTT.

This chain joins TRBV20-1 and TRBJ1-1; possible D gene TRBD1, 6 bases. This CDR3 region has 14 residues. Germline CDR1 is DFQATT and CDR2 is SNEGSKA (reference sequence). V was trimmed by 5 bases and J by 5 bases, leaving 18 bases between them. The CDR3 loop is CSADRGGLGTEAFF. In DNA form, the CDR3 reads TGCAGTGCTGACCGGGGGGGGCTGGGGACTGAAGCTTTCTTT.

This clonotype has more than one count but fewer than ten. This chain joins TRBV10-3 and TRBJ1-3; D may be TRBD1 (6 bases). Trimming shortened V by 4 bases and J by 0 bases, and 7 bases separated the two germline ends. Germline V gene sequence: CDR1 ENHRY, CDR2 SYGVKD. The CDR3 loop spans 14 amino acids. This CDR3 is CAISGDTSGNTIYF. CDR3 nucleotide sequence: TGTGCCATCAGTGGGGACACCTCTGGAAACACCATATATTTT.

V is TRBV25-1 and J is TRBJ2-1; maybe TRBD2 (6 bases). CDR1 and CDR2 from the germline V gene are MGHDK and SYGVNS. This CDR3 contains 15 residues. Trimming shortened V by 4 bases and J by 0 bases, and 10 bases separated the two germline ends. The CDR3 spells CASSVGGNSYNEQFF. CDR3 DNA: TGTGCCAGCAGTGTAGGCGGGAACTCCTACAATGAGCAGTTCTTC. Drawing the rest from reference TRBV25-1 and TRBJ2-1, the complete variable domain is EADIYQTPRYLVIGTGKKITLECSQTMGHDKMYWYQQDPGMELHLIHYSYGVNSTEKGDLSSESTVSRIRTEHFPLTLESARPSHTSQYLCASSVGGNSYNEQFFGPGTRLTVL.

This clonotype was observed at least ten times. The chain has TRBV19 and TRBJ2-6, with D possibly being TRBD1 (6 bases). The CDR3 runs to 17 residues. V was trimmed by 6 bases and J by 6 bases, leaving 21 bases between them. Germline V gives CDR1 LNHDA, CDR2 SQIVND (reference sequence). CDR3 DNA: TGTGCCAGTAGCCCGACAGGAGCCACCTCAAAGGCCAACGTCCTGACTTTC. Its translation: CASSPTGATSKANVLTF.

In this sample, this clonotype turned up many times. The CDR3 here is CASSIDRNTEAFF. The CDR3 coding sequence is TGTGCCAGCAGCATTGACAGGAACACTGAAGCTTTCTTT. The chain recombines TRBV7-3 with TRBJ1-1; maybe TRBD1 (5 bases). V was cut by 5 bases and J by 1 base, with 8 bases left in between. The germline V gene has CDR1 SGHTA and CDR2 FQGTGA. This CDR3 comprises 13 residues.

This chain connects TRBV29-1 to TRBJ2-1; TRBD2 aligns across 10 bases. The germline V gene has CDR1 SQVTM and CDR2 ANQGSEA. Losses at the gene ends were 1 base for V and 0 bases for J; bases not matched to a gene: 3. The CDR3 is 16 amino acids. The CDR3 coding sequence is TGCAGCGTTGAAGTAGCGGGGGGTAGCTCCTACAATGAGCAGTTCTTC. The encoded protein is CSVEVAGGSSYNEQFF.

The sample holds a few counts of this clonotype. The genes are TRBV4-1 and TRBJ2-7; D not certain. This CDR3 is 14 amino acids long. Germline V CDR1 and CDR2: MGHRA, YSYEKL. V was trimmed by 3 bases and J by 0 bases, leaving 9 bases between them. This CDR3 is CASSHPGGSYEQYF. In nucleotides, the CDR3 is TGCGCCAGCAGCCACCCGGGCGGCTCCTACGAGCAGTACTTC.

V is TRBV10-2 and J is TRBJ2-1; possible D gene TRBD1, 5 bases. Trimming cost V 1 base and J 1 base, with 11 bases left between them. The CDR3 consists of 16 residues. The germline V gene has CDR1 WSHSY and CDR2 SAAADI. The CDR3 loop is CASSEYAGMSYNEQFF. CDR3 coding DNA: TGCGCCAGCAGTGAGTACGCAGGGATGTCCTACAATGAGCAGTTCTTC.